A selection of T cell receptor beta chains follows, all from one sample in a study of blood T cell repertoires in COVID-19. Some clones are missing from TCRdb's copy, which holds only in-frame ones; the method was immunoSEQ multiplex PCR. The profile shows some 150,000 clones, over 75% of them singletons. The material sequenced was peripheral blood. Every receptor here comes from a woman in her thirties or forties with acute or convalescent COVID-19. Both conserved end residues are part of each CDR3. The D gene is left open where the match is weak.

V gene: TRBV19
D gene: NA
J gene: TRBJ1-1
CDR3 DNA: TGTGCCAGTATGGGTTGGGGGGGCTCTGAAGCTTTCTTT
CDR3 protein: CASMGWGGSEAFF

V gene: TRBV24-1
D gene: TRBD1
J gene: TRBJ1-2
CDR3 DNA: TGTGCCACCAGTGATGCCGGGACAGCATATGGCTACACCTTC
CDR3 protein: CATSDAGTAYGYTF

V gene: TRBV25-1
D gene: NA
J gene: TRBJ2-5
CDR3 DNA: TGTGCCAGCTGGGCAGGCCAAGAGACCCAGTACTTC
CDR3 protein: CASWAGQETQYF

V gene: TRBV5-1
D gene: TRBD2
J gene: TRBJ2-5
CDR3 DNA: TGCGCCAGCAGCGTCCTGGGACTAGAAGAGACCCAGTACTTC
CDR3 protein: CASSVLGLEETQYF

V gene: TRBV7-2
D gene: NA
J gene: TRBJ2-7
CDR3 DNA: TGTGCCAGCAGCCAAAACCCAGGCAGCTCCTACGAGCAGTACTTC
CDR3 protein: CASSQNPGSSYEQYF

V gene: TRBV19
D gene: NA
J gene: TRBJ2-2
CDR3 DNA: TGTGCCAGTAGTATGGGTCGGCAGGTGACCACCGGGGAGCTGTTTTTT
CDR3 protein: CASSMGRQVTTGELFF

V gene: TRBV11-2
D gene: NA
J gene: TRBJ2-7
CDR3 DNA: TGTGCCAGCAGCAAACGGTCGCTCGCTTATTACTACGAGCAGTACTTC
CDR3 protein: CASSKRSLAYYYEQYF

V gene: TRBV3-1/TRBV3-2
D gene: TRBD2
J gene: TRBJ2-2
CDR3 DNA: TGTGCCAGCAGCCTGGGACTAGCGGGAACTAACACCGGGGAGCTGTTTTTT
CDR3 protein: CASSLGLAGTNTGELFF

V gene: TRBV5-3
D gene: TRBD1
J gene: TRBJ2-1
CDR3 DNA: TGTGCCAGAACGCCCGGGACAGCCTACAATGAGCAGTTCTTC
CDR3 protein: CARTPGTAYNEQFF

V gene: TRBV27
D gene: NA
J gene: TRBJ2-2
CDR3 DNA: TGTGCCAGCAGTCCCCGCGGTCCCAGCGCGGGCACCGGGGAGCTGTTTTTT
CDR3 protein: CASSPRGPSAGTGELFF

V gene: TRBV23-1
D gene: NA
J gene: TRBJ2-7
CDR3 DNA: TGCGCCAGCGCAACAGGGATTATATCCTACGAGCAGTACTTC
CDR3 protein: CASATGIISYEQYF

V gene: TRBV6-4
D gene: TRBD1
J gene: TRBJ1-2
CDR3 DNA: TGTGCCAGCAGCCCGACAGGGACCAACTATGGCTACACCTTC
CDR3 protein: CASSPTGTNYGYTF

V gene: TRBV6-8
D gene: NA
J gene: TRBJ2-4
CDR3 DNA: TGTGCCAGCAGGCGGGAAGTAGCCAAAAACATTCAGTACTTC
CDR3 protein: CASRREVAKNIQYF

V gene: TRBV19
D gene: TRBD2
J gene: TRBJ2-1
CDR3 DNA: TGTGCCAGTACTGTAGCGGGGAGCTCCTACAATGAGCAGTTCTTC
CDR3 protein: CASTVAGSSYNEQFF